This T cell receptor (gamma chain) was captured by sequencing in a study of gamma-delta T cells after stem cell transplantation. Points on this clone: A far larger clone is only one base removed, so a read error is likely.

TCRdb made new clone calls on the RT-PCR reads using CATT. The table lists approximately 350 gamma-chain clones, 4.7% of them singletons. The CDR3 loop spans 18 amino acids. V was clipped by 2 bases and J by 6 bases; unmatched bases: 10. Germline CDR1 GITISATS, CDR2 ISYDGTV (reference sequence). The TCR originated in a human donor. It is not recorded whose cells these are; they may come from a transplant donor. The sample taken for sequencing was gamma-delta T cells. The chain employs TRGV9 and TRGJP. CDR3 loop: CALWEAPIRELGKKIKVF. In DNA form, the CDR3 reads TGTGCCTTGTGGGAGGCGCCCATACGAGAGTTGGGCAAAAAAATCAAGGTATTT.